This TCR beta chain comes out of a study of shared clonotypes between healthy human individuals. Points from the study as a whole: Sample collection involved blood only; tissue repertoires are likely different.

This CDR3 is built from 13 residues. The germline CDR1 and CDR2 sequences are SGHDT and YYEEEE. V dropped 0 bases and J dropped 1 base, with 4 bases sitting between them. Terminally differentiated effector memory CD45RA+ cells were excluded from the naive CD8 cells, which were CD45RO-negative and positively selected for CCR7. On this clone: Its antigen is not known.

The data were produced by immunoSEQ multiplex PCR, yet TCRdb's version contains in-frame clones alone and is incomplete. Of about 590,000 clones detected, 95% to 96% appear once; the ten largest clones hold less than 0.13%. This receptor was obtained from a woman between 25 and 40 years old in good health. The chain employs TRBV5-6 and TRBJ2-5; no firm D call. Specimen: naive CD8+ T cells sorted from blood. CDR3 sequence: CASSLELQETQYF. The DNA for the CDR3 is TGTGCCAGCAGCTTGGAGCTCCAAGAGACCCAGTACTTC.